Below are 17 T cell receptor beta chains sequenced from a single sample in a study of T cell responses to AZD1222 COVID-19 vaccine. The protocol was immunoSEQ multiplex PCR, while the TCRdb copy is restricted to in-frame clones and leaves out a portion. The sample gives 150,000 or so clones, just under 90% of which show up once; approximately 4.2% is in the top ten. Sequencing was performed on peripheral blood, taken 28 days after the second dose of the MenACWY control vaccine. These receptors all stem from an adult who received the MenACWY meningococcal vaccine as a control.

The V call is TRBV7-9, the J call TRBJ2-7, with D tentatively TRBD2 (5 bases). This CDR3 comprises 15 residues. Looked up from germline, CDR1 is SEHNR and CDR2 is FQNEAQ (reference sequence). The V end was cut by 3 bases, the J end by 6 bases, with 18 bases between. CDR3 region: CASSLNVPGVGEQYF. The CDR3, as DNA: TGTGCCAGCAGCTTGAACGTCCCCGGGGTGGGCGAGCAGTACTTC.

The chain joins TRBV2 to TRBJ1-2, with a possible D match to TRBD1 (5 bases). This CDR3 has 14 amino acids. Trimming took off 2 bases at V and 4 bases at J, with 11 bases between the two ends. Germline V gene sequence: CDR1 SNHLY, CDR2 FYNNEI. CDR3 region: CASSEQGLSYGYTF. The CDR3, as DNA: TGTGCCAGCAGTGAACAGGGCTTAAGCTATGGCTACACCTTC.

The chain recombines TRBV28 with TRBJ1-2; 7 bases fit TRBD1. J gave up 2 bases and V 1 base, and 7 bases lay outside the gene matches. The germline CDR1 and CDR2 sequences are MDHEN and SYDVKM. The CDR3 runs 16 residues. CDR3 sequence (DNA): TGTGCCAGCAGTTTATTCCTCGGGACAGAAAACTATGGCTACACCTTC. Translation gives CASSLFLGTENYGYTF.

As regards this clone: The same CDR3 can be traced to other DNA sequences in this sample. V usage is TRBV7-2 and J usage is TRBJ2-3; possibly TRBD1 for D (5 bases). CDR1 and CDR2 from the germline V gene are SGHTA and FQGNSA. This CDR3 is 14 amino acids long. Trimming removed 1 base at V and 2 bases at J, with 7 bases between. CDR3 coding DNA: TGTGCCAGCAGCTTAGGGGGCTTCACAGATACGCAGTATTTT. This encodes CASSLGGFTDTQYF.

The rearrangement uses TRBV7-2 and TRBJ1-2; 9 bases agree with TRBD1. Trimming at V came to 5 bases and at J to 7 bases, leaving 14 bases not matched to a gene. Germline loops: CDR1 SGHTA, CDR2 FQGNSA. The CDR3 contains 16 residues. In DNA, the CDR3 is TGTGCCAGCAGCCACCAGCTCCGGGACAGGGTTAGTGGCTACACCTTC. This sequence encodes CASSHQLRDRVSGYTF.

The chain recombines TRBV14 with TRBJ2-7; 8 positions match TRBD1. V was pared by 0 bases and J by 6 bases, with 13 bases of the junction left unmatched. The CDR3 totals 17 residues. CDR1 is SGHDN and CDR2 is FVKESK in the germline V gene. The CDR3 reads CASSQDSYRGFLREQYF. CDR3 in DNA: TGTGCCAGCAGCCAAGATTCGTACAGGGGGTTCCTTCGCGAGCAGTACTTC.

The chain couples TRBV24-1 to TRBJ2-1, with TRBD2 identical over 10 bases. CDR1 and CDR2 (germline): KGHDR, SFDVKD. The CDR3 runs to 15 residues. V shed 4 bases, J shed 7 bases, and the junction held 6 bases outside the gene matches. DNA for the CDR3: TGTGCCACCAGTGAGGTCCTAGCGGGAGCAAATGAGCAGTTCTTC. Its translation is CATSEVLAGANEQFF.

The rearrangement joins TRBV30 to TRBJ2-3; D is unclear. This CDR3 has 14 amino acids. Germline CDR1 reads GTSNPN; CDR2 reads SVGIG (reference sequence). Trimming left V 0 bases short and J 2 bases short, with 9 bases between. CDR3 nucleotides: TGTGCCTGGAGTGTGCTGGGAAACACAGATACGCAGTATTTT. Protein sequence: CAWSVLGNTDTQYF.

The rearrangement joins TRBV6-5 to TRBJ2-5; D gene unclear. This CDR3 region has 15 residues. Per the germline V gene, CDR1 is MNHEY and CDR2 is SVGAGI. With 1 base removed from V and 5 bases from J, the gap between germline ends came to 14 bases. The CDR3 sequence: CASSYLVGLGETQYF. CDR3 in DNA: TGTGCCAGCAGTTACTTGGTGGGGTTAGGGGAGACCCAGTACTTC.

This chain uses TRBV11-2 with TRBJ1-1; a possible D gene is TRBD1 (6 bases). Trimming cost V 5 bases and J 2 bases, with 15 bases left between them. Germline V gene lookup returns CDR1 SGHAT and CDR2 FQNNGV. This CDR3 contains 15 residues. This chain's CDR3 is CASSPSGVLNTEAFF. Here the CDR3 DNA reads TGTGCCAGCAGCCCCTCAGGGGTATTAAACACTGAAGCTTTCTTT.

The chain employs TRBV24-1 and TRBJ2-1; D ambiguous. The CDR3 consists of 15 residues. CDR1 is KGHDR, CDR2 SFDVKD, per germline. Trimming stripped 1 base from V and 4 bases from J, with 10 bases between. CDR3 sequence: CATSDLSQAYNEQFF. The CDR3 nucleotides read TGTGCCACCAGTGATTTAAGTCAGGCTTACAATGAGCAGTTCTTC.

The rearrangement uses TRBV5-1 and TRBJ2-1, with 10 bases matching TRBD2. The germline V gene has CDR1 SGHRS and CDR2 YFSETQ. Germline trimming cut 7 bases from V and 2 bases from J; bases unmatched to any gene: 6. CDR3 length: 15 amino acids. The CDR3 here is CASAITSGTYNEQFF. The CDR3 nucleotides read TGCGCCAGCGCCATTACTAGCGGGACCTACAATGAGCAGTTCTTC.

This clone has just a few counts. V usage is TRBV7-8 and J usage is TRBJ2-5; D gene uncertain. CDR3 size: 16 residues. Trimming took 4 bases from V and 5 from J, leaving 20 bases between them. Germline values: CDR1 SGHVS, CDR2 FQNEAQ. CDR3 in DNA: TGTGCCAGCAGCTCCCTAGTTCGAGCCCTTCGGGAGACCCAGTACTTC. Translation: CASSSLVRALRETQYF.

The rearrangement uses TRBV9 and TRBJ2-7; 9 bases match TRBD1. This CDR3 spans 19 amino acids. Germline CDR1 and CDR2: SGDLS and YYNGEE. V was clipped by 4 bases and J by 2 bases; unmatched bases: 19. CDR3 sequence (DNA): TGTGCCAGCAGCCCCCCGGGACAGGGAAAACGTTTGGGTCCCTACGAGCAGTACTTC. Its translation is CASSPPGQGKRLGPYEQYF.

The chain links TRBV11-3 to TRBJ2-7, with 9 bases matching TRBD1. Germline CDR1 is SGHNT and CDR2 is YENEEA. The CDR3 length is 16 residues. Unmatched junction bases numbered 7, after V lost 3 bases and J lost 1 base. CDR3 in amino acids: CASSFSGTGRSYEQYF. For the CDR3, the DNA is TGTGCCAGCAGCTTTTCGGGGACAGGGAGATCCTACGAGCAGTACTTC.

The chain couples TRBV28 to TRBJ2-5; D is unresolved. V lost 5 bases, J lost 5 bases, and 15 bases lay in between. Per germline, CDR1 MDHEN and CDR2 SYDVKM. The CDR3 length is 14 residues. Here the CDR3 DNA reads TGTGCCAGCAGTCCCCCCCTAGGAGCGGAGACCCAGTACTTC. As protein: CASSPPLGAETQYF.

The J gene is TRBJ2-5, the V gene TRBV6-2 or TRBV6-3; 13 bases fit TRBD2. The V gene's germline CDR1 is MNHEY and CDR2 SVGEGT. V gave up 6 bases and J gave up 5 bases; unmatched junction bases: 12. The CDR3 length is 17 residues. CDR3: CASSRGLAGRIVETQYF. The CDR3 bases are TGTGCCAGCAGCAGGGGACTAGCGGGAAGAATTGTGGAGACCCAGTACTTC.